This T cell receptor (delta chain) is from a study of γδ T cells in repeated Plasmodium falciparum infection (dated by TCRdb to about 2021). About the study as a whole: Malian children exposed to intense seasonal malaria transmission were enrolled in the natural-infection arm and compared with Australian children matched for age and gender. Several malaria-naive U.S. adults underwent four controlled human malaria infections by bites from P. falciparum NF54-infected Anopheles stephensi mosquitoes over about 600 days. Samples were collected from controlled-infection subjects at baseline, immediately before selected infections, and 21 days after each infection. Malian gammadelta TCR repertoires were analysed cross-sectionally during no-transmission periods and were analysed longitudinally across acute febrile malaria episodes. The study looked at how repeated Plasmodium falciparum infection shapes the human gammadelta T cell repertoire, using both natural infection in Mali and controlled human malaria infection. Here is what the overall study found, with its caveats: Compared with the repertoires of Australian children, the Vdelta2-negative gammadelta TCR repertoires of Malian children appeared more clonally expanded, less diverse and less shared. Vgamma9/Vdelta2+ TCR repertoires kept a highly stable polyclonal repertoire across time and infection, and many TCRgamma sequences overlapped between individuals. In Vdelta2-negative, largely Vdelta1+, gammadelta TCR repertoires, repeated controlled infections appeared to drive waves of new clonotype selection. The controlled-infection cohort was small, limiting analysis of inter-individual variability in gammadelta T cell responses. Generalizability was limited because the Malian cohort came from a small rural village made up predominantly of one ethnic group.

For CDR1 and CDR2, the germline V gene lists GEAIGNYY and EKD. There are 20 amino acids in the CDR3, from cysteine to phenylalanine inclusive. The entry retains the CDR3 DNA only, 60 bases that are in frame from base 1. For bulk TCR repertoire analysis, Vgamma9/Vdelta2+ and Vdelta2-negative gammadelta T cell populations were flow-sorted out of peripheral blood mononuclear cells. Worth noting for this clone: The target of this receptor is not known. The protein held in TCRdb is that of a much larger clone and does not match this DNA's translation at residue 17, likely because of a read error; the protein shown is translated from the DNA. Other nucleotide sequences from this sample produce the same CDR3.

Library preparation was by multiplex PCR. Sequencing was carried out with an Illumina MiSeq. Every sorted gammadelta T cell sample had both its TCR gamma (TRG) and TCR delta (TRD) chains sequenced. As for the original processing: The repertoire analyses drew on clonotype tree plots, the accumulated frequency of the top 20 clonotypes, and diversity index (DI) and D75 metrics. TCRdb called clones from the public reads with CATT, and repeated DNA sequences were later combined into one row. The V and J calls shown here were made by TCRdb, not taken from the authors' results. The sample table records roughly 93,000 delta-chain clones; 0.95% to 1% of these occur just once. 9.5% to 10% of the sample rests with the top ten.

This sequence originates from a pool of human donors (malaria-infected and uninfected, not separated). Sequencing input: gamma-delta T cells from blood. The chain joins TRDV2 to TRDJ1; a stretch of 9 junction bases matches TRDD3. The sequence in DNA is TGTGCCTGTGACACCGTACTGGGGGACCCCAATTCGGAATACACCGATGAACTCATCTTT. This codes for CACDTVLGDPNSEYTDELIF.